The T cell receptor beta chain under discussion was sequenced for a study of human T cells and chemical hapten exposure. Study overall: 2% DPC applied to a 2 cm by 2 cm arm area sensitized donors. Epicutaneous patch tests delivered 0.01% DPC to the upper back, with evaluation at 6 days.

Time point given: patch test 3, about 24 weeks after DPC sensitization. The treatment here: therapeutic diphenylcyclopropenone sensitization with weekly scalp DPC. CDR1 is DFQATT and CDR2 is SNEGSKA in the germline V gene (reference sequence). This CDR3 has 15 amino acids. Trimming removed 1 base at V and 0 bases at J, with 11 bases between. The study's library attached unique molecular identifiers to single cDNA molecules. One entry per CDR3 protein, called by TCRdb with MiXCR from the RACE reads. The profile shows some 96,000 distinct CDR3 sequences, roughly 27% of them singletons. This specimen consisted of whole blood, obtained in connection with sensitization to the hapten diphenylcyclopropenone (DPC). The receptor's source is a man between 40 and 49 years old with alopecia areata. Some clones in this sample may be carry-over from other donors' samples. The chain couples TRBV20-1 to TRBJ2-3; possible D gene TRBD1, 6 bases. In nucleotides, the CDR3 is TGCAGTGCTAGAGTGAGGGGGTCTAGCACAGATACGCAGTATTTT. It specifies CSARVRGSSTDTQYF.